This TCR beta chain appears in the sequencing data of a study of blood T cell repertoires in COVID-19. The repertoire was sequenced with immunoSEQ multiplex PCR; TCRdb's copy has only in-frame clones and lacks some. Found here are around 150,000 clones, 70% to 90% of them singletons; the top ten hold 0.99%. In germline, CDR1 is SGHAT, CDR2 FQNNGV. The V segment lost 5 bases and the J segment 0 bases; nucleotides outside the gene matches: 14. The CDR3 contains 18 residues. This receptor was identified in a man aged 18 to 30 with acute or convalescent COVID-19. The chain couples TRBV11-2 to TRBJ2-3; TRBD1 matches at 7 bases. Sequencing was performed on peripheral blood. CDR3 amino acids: CASSPYPQGGTSTDTQYF. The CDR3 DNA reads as TGTGCCAGCAGCCCCTATCCTCAAGGGGGCACTAGCACAGATACGCAGTATTTT.